This TCR beta chain appears in the sequencing data of a study of T-cell reconstitution after alpha-beta-depleted transplantation in children. Findings and caveats of the study: The high TCRbeta diversity at day 60 in some patients came from surviving recipient T cells and thymic progenitors. A year post-transplant, T-cell counts and diversity derived mostly from newly produced T cells. Reportedly, alpha-beta T cells present about two months post-transplant originated from several hundred expanded clones of graft origin.

As it was prepared, the TCRbeta library received unique molecular identifiers. A single record per CDR3 protein comes from TCRdb applying MiXCR to the PCR reads. The sample gives 45,000 to 70,000 distinct CDR3 sequences, about 40% of which show up once; roughly 98% is in the top ten. A word on this clonotype: Antigen unknown.

This clonotype was sampled from a male patient aged 10-17 years who had a stem cell transplant for acute lymphoblastic leukemia, so the T cells may come from the graft donor. Sequences were derived from PBMCs, mostly from graft donor cells, sampled 360 days after TCRalphabeta/CD19-depleted stem cell transplant.

The CDR3 loop is CASSLGRRHEQYF. CDR3 bases: TGTGCCAGCAGTTTGGGGCGGAGACACGAGCAGTACTTC. The chain links TRBV12-3 or TRBV12-4 to TRBJ2-7; D is perhaps TRBD1 (5 bases). Trimming took 3 bases from V and 5 from J, leaving 11 bases between them. This CDR3 spans 13 amino acids.